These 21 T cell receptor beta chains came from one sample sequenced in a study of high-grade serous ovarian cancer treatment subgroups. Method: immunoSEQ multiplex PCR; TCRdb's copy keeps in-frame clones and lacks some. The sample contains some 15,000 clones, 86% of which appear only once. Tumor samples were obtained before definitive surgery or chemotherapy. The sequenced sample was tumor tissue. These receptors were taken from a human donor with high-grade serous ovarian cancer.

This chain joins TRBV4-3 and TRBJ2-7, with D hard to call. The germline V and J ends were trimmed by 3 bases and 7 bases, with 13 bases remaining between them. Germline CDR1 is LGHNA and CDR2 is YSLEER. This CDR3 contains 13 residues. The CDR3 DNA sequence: TGCGCCAGCAGCCAGTCCCTTTATTGGGAGCAGTACTTC. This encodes CASSQSLYWEQYF.

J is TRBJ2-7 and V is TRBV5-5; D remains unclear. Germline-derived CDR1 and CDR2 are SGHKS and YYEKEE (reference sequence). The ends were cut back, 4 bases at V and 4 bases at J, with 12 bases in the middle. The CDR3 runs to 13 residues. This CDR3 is CASSTALRYEQYF. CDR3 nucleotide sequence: TGTGCCAGCAGCACCGCTTTGAGATACGAGCAGTACTTC.

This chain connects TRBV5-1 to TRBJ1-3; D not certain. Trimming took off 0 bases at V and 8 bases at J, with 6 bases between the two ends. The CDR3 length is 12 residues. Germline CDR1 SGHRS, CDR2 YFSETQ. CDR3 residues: CASSLGSDTIYF. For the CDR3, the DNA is TGCGCCAGCAGCTTGGGTTCGGACACCATATATTTT.

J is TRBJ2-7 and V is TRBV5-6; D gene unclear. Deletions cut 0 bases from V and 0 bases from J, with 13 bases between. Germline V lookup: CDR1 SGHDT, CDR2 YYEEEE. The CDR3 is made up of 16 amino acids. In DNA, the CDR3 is TGTGCCAGCAGCTTGGTAGGCCAGGCTCACTCCTACGAGCAGTACTTC. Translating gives CASSLVGQAHSYEQYF.

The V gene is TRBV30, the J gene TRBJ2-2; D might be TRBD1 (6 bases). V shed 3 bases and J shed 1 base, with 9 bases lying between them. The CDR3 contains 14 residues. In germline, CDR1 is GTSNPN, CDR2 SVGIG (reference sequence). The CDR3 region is CAWRGQVNTGELFF. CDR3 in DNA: TGTGCCTGGAGGGGACAAGTGAACACCGGGGAGCTGTTTTTT.

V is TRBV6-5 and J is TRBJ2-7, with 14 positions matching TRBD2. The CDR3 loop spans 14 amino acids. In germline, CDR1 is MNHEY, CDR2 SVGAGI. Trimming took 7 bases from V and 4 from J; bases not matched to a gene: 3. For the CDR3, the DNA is TGTGCCAGCAAACGGACTAGCGGGGGGTACGAGCAGTACTTC. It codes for CASKRTSGGYEQYF.

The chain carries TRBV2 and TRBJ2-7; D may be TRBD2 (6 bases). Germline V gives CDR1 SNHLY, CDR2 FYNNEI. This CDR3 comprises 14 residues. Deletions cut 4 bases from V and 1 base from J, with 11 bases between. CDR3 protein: CASSGTIYSYEQYF. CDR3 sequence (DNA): TGTGCCAGCAGTGGGACTATCTATTCCTACGAGCAGTACTTC. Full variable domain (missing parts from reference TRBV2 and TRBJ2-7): EPEVTQTPSHQVTQMGQEVILRCVPISNHLYFYWYRQILGQKVEFLVSFYNNEISEKSEIFDDQFSVERPDGSNFTLKIRSTKLEDSAMYFCASSGTIYSYEQYFGPGTRLTVT.

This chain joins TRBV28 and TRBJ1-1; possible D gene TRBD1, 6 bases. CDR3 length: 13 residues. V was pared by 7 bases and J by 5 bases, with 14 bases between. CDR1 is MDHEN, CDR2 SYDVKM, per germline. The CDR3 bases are TGTGCCAGCATCCTAGGGGGAGGTACTGAAGCTTTCTTT. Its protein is CASILGGGTEAFF.

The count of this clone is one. CDR3: CASSAGPLAGGVQETQYF. The CDR3 DNA is TGCGCCAGCAGCGCCGGACCCCTAGCGGGGGGTGTTCAAGAGACCCAGTACTTC. The J gene is TRBJ2-5, the V gene TRBV5-1, with TRBD2 matching 11 bases. There are 18 residues in the CDR3. V lost 4 bases, J lost 2 bases, and 13 bases stayed unmatched. Germline-derived CDR1 and CDR2 are SGHRS and YFSETQ.

This CDR3 reads CASSWVGQSYNEQFF. CDR3 nucleotide sequence: TGTGCCAGCAGCTGGGTGGGTCAGTCCTACAATGAGCAGTTCTTC. The chain recombines TRBV5-4 with TRBJ2-1; D unresolved. V lost 3 bases and J lost 1, with 11 bases in between. Germline V CDR1 and CDR2: SGHNT, YYREEE (reference sequence). The CDR3 is 15 amino acids.

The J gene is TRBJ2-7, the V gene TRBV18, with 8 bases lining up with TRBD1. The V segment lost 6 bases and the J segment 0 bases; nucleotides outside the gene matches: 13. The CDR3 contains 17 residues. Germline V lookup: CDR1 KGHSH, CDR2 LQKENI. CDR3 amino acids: CASSRLPTGVNSYEQYF. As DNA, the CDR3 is TGTGCCAGCTCGCGATTACCGACAGGGGTCAACTCCTACGAGCAGTACTTC.

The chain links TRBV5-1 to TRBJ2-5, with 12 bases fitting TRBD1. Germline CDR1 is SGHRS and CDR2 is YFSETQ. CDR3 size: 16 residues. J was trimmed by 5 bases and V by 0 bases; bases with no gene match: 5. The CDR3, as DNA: TGCGCCAGCAGCTTGGGGGACAGGGGGCTTTGGGAGACCCAGTACTTC. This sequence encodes CASSLGDRGLWETQYF.

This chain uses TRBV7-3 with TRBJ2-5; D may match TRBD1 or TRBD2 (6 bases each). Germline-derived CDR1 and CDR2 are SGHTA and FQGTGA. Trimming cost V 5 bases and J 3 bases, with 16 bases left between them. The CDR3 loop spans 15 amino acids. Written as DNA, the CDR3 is TGTGCCAGCAGCAGAGGGGGACTCGGCGAAGAGACCCAGTACTTC. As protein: CASSRGGLGEETQYF. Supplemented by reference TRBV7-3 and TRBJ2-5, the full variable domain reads GAGVSQTPSNKVTEKGKYVELRCDPISGHTALYWYRQSLGQGPEFLIYFQGTGAADDSGLPNDRFFAVRPEGSVSTLKIQRTERGDSAVYLCASSRGGLGEETQYFGPGTRLLVL.

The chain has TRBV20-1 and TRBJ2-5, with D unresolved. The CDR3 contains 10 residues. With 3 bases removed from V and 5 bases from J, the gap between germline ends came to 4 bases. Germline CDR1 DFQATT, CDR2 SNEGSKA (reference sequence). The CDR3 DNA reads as TGCAGTGCTAGGCGGGAGACCCAGTACTTC. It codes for CSARRETQYF.

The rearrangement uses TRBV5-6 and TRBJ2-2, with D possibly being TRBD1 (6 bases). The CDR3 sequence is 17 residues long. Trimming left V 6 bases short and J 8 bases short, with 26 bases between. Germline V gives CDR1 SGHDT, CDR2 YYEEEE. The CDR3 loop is CASTLRTVQGRAGELFF. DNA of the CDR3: TGTGCCAGCACCCTAAGGACGGTGCAGGGGCGTGCGGGGGAGCTGTTTTTT.

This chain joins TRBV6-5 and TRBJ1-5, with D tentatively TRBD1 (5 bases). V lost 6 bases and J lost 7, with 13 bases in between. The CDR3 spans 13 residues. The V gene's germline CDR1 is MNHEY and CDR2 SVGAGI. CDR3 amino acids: CASSPGGLQPQHF. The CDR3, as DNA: TGTGCCAGCAGCCCCGGGGGTTTGCAGCCCCAGCATTTT.

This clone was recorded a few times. The CDR3 DNA reads as TGCGCCAGCGACCGCCCCCCACAGTTCCAAGAGACCCAGTACTTC. This codes for CASDRPPQFQETQYF. The chain recombines TRBV23-1 with TRBJ2-5; D not certain. TRBV23-1 is an ORF, and what it does is uncertain. Between the trimmed V and J ends, which lost 8 bases and 1 base, there was a span of 17 bases. This CDR3 contains 15 residues.

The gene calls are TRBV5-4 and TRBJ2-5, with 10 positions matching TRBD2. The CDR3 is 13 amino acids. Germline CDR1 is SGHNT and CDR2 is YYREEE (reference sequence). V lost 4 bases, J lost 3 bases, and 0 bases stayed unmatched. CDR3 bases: TGTGCCAGCAGCGGACTAGCGGAAGAGACCCAGTACTTC. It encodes CASSGLAEETQYF.

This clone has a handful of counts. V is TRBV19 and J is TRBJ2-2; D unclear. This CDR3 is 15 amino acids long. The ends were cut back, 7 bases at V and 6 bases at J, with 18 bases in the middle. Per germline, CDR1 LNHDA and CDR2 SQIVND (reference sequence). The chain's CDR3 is CASTVELSIAGELFF. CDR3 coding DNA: TGTGCCAGTACCGTTGAGCTTTCCATTGCCGGGGAGCTGTTTTTT.

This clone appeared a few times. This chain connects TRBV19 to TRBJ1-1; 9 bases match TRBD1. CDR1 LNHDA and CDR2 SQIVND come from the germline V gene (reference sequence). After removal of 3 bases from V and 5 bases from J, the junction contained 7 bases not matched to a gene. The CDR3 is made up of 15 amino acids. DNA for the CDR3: TGTGCCAGTAGTATTGGGGGGACAGGGAAGACTGAAGCTTTCTTT. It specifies CASSIGGTGKTEAFF.

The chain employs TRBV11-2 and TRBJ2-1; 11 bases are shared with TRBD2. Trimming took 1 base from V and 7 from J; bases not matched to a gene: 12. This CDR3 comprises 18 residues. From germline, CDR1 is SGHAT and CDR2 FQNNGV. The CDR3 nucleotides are TGTGCCAGCAGCTTAGTGGGATCTAGCGGGGGGCGGAGGAATGAGCAGTTCTTC. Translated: CASSLVGSSGGRRNEQFF.